The clone carrying this TCR beta chain was detected only a few times. The sample belongs to a study of human CD4 T cells and Enterobacteriaceae. All CD4+ cells other than CD45RA+CCR7+CD95- naive cells were sorted as memory, over 95% pure. Germline V lookup: CDR1 SGHDN, CDR2 FVKESK. Between the trimmed V and J ends, which lost 1 base and 7 bases, there was a span of 13 bases. This CDR3 region has 15 residues. Deep-level sequencing, detecting one cell in 200,000, covered ex vivo memory CD4+. Sequencing used immunoSEQ multiplex PCR; TCRdb keeps in-frame clones, though not all of them. The sample shows about 25,000 clones, approximately 80% of them seen only once.

This chain uses TRBV14 with TRBJ1-4, with a possible D match to TRBD1 (5 bases). This clonotype was sampled from a human donor in good health. Sequenced sample: memory CD4+ T cells from blood. The CDR3 DNA reads TGTGCCAGCAGCCAAGGATTATTGAGGGGTGAAAAACTGTTTTTT. As protein: CASSQGLLRGEKLFF.